A selection of T cell receptor beta chains follows, all from one sample in a study of cytomegalovirus exposure and HLA in healthy donors. Profiling relied on immunoSEQ multiplex PCR, and the TCRdb table lists in-frame clones only, not all of them. The sample includes around 140,000 clones, 70% to 85% of them seen just once. Input material: PBMCs. The receptor source for this set is a female donor in good health and CMV-seronegative. Each CDR3 is given with its conserved first and last residue. Each record gives: J gene, V gene, D gene, CDR3 protein. A D gene is named only where the DNA matches it firmly.

J: TRBJ2-3; V: TRBV2; D: TRBD1; CDR3: CASIPHTGGSWDTQYF
J: TRBJ2-4; V: TRBV7-3; D: TRBD1; CDR3: CASSLIFRGRAKNIQYF
J: TRBJ1-1; V: TRBV6-5; D: NA; CDR3: CASSLGQLNTEAFF
J: TRBJ2-5; V: TRBV27; D: NA; CDR3: CASSLNRQETQYF
J: TRBJ2-3; V: TRBV27; D: TRBD2; CDR3: CASSLTSGFITDTQYF
J: TRBJ1-4; V: TRBV5-1; D: TRBD1; CDR3: CASRGGTNEKLFF
J: TRBJ2-1; V: TRBV9; D: NA; CDR3: CASSGAAGRGAYNEQFF
J: TRBJ1-2; V: TRBV28; D: NA; CDR3: CASSQQHNYGYTF
J: TRBJ2-1; V: TRBV5-1; D: NA; CDR3: CASSFNGINEQFF
J: TRBJ2-2; V: TRBV28; D: TRBD2; CDR3: CASLGLAVNTGELFF
J: TRBJ2-7; V: TRBV28; D: NA; CDR3: CASSFGQRVYSYEQYF
J: TRBJ2-7; V: TRBV14; D: TRBD1; CDR3: CASNRDRGYEQYF
J: TRBJ1-5; V: TRBV5-4; D: NA; CDR3: CASSLASGGPSNQPQHF
J: TRBJ2-7; V: TRBV5-1; D: NA; CDR3: CASSEASSYEQYF
J: TRBJ1-5; V: TRBV6-4; D: NA; CDR3: CASSQRGLPREVQPQHF
J: TRBJ2-5; V: TRBV28; D: NA; CDR3: CASSPAPDSQETQYF
J: TRBJ2-7; V: TRBV29-1; D: TRBD1; CDR3: CSVGTGTTSYEQYF
J: TRBJ1-4; V: TRBV28; D: NA; CDR3: CASSLGGPQGEKLFF
J: TRBJ2-1; V: TRBV11-2; D: NA; CDR3: CASSSGQSSYNEQFF
J: TRBJ1-2; V: TRBV9; D: TRBD1; CDR3: CASSDGTGDGGYTF
J: TRBJ2-7; V: TRBV19; D: NA; CDR3: CASSMRASTYEQYF
J: TRBJ2-7; V: TRBV30; D: NA; CDR3: CAWSPGSYEQYF
J: TRBJ2-5; V: TRBV5-1; D: TRBD2; CDR3: CASSLGASGRETQYF
J: TRBJ1-2; V: TRBV21-1; D: NA; CDR3: CASSKGARELYGYTF
J: TRBJ2-7; V: TRBV18; D: TRBD1; CDR3: CASSPGTGPYEQYF
J: TRBJ1-3; V: TRBV29-1; D: NA; CDR3: CSVVSGNTIYF
J: TRBJ1-2; V: TRBV30; D: NA; CDR3: CAWSVLLRAGGAGGYTF
J: TRBJ2-7; V: TRBV5-5; D: TRBD2; CDR3: CASSPLSGTSVYEQYF
J: TRBJ1-3; V: TRBV27; D: NA; CDR3: CASSLFRPQSGNTIYF
J: TRBJ1-2; V: TRBV5-1; D: TRBD1; CDR3: CASSRTGGGLYGYTF
J: TRBJ2-1; V: TRBV19; D: NA; CDR3: CASQIGRGPSQESNEQFF
J: TRBJ2-7; V: TRBV11-1; D: TRBD2; CDR3: CASSPLRGLGLAGGPGYF
J: TRBJ1-3; V: TRBV11-2; D: NA; CDR3: CASSPSRGTRNTIYF
J: TRBJ1-1; V: TRBV7-3; D: NA; CDR3: CASSSSGATEAFF
J: TRBJ2-1; V: TRBV14; D: NA; CDR3: CASSQSLRGGNEQFF
J: TRBJ2-5; V: TRBV9; D: TRBD2; CDR3: CASSADLAGAGETQYF
J: TRBJ1-5; V: TRBV19; D: NA; CDR3: CASSKRTVTPQPQHF
J: TRBJ1-2; V: TRBV27; D: TRBD1; CDR3: CASSSRPGQGGSGYTF
J: TRBJ2-5; V: TRBV10-3; D: NA; CDR3: CAISAHWGSQETQYF
J: TRBJ1-4; V: TRBV7-8; D: NA; CDR3: CASSFGYEKLFF
J: TRBJ2-7; V: TRBV5-4; D: TRBD1; CDR3: CASSGGQRDEQYF
J: TRBJ1-2; V: TRBV6-5; D: TRBD1; CDR3: CASSPGQGANYGYTF
J: TRBJ2-2; V: TRBV7-2; D: NA; CDR3: CASSLRGSVGGELFF
J: TRBJ2-2; V: TRBV5-4; D: NA; CDR3: CASRATRDVRTGELFF
J: TRBJ1-5; V: TRBV6-6; D: TRBD1; CDR3: CASSFGDSLHF
J: TRBJ2-7; V: TRBV18; D: TRBD1; CDR3: CASSIGQGEVEYF
J: TRBJ2-5; V: TRBV19; D: TRBD1; CDR3: CASSKQGALQETQYF
J: TRBJ1-2; V: TRBV4-1; D: NA; CDR3: CASSHLIIGGRVYGYTF
J: TRBJ2-5; V: TRBV6-6; D: NA; CDR3: CASSYSAQETQYF
J: TRBJ1-2; V: TRBV7-8; D: NA; CDR3: CASSYGLSYGYTF
J: TRBJ1-1; V: TRBV2; D: NA; CDR3: CASSPNRVSVEAFF
J: TRBJ2-7; V: TRBV5-8; D: NA; CDR3: CASSGITGFNSYEQYF